The 21 T cell receptor beta chains given below trace back to one sample, sequenced in a study of neurological immune-mediated disorders. MiXCR was run by TCRdb on the 5' RACE reads, yielding one entry per CDR3 protein. The sample gives around 90,000 distinct CDR3 sequences, less than 15% of which show up once; approximately 5% is in the top ten. Time point reported: longitudinal time-point 2. Sequenced material: PBMCs. These receptors were obtained from a female donor with HTLV-1-associated myelopathy (HAM/TSP).

This clonotype was seen ten or more times. The V and J genes are TRBV28 and TRBJ1-6; D remains unclear. The V gene's germline CDR1 is MDHEN and CDR2 SYDVKM. V lost 2 bases and J lost 7, with 12 bases in between. The length of the CDR3 is 15 residues. CDR3 DNA: TGTGCCAGCAGTTTACGTCCGCCAGTCAATTCACCCCTCCACTTT. Its translation is CASSLRPPVNSPLHF.

This clonotype has a count of ten or more. The chain links TRBV28 to TRBJ2-7, with D tentatively TRBD1 or TRBD2 (5 bases each). The CDR3 consists of 17 residues. Germline loops: CDR1 MDHEN, CDR2 SYDVKM. Trimming stripped 3 bases from V and 0 bases from J, with 18 bases between. CDR3 in DNA: TGTGCCAGCAGTTTCGGGCCGAGGGGCGGTTTCTCCTACGAGCAGTACTTC. It yields the protein CASSFGPRGGFSYEQYF.

This clonotype showed up many times. The CDR3 protein is CASSQDQGTRNTEAFF. In DNA, the CDR3 is TGTGCCAGCAGCCAAGATCAAGGGACAAGGAACACTGAAGCTTTCTTT. The chain uses TRBV4-2 and TRBJ1-1, with a tentative D call TRBD1 (6 bases). This CDR3 has 16 residues. Trimming pared 0 bases from V and 1 base from J, leaving 12 bases between. CDR1 is LGHNA and CDR2 is YNFKEQ in the germline V gene.

A remark on this clonotype: One end of the junction varies from germline; a read error may be responsible. The chain joins TRBV28 to TRBJ2-5; 8 bases agree with TRBD2. This CDR3 region has 15 residues. Germline CDR1 reads MDHEN; CDR2 reads SYDVKM. This CDR3 reads CAISSAGGARETQYF. In DNA form, the CDR3 reads TGTGCCATCAGTTCTGCGGGGGGCGCCCGGGAGACCCAGTACTTC.

This clonotype was observed at least ten times. This rearrangement joins TRBV5-5 to TRBJ2-7, with D possibly called TRBD1 or TRBD2 (5 bases each). Germline V CDR1 and CDR2: SGHKS, YYEKEE (reference sequence). V was shortened by 3 bases and J by 4 bases, with 20 bases between the two germline ends. CDR3 length: 16 residues. The CDR3 DNA reads TGTGCCAGCAGCTCCCCCCAAACCGGGGCAGGGTACGAGCAGTACTTC. Its protein product is CASSSPQTGAGYEQYF.

The sample holds many counts of this clonotype. The chain uses TRBV12-3 or TRBV12-4 and TRBJ2-7, with a weak D call TRBD1 (6 bases). The V end lost 5 bases, the J end lost 0 bases, and 11 bases lay between the germline ends. The CDR3 extends over 14 amino acids. The CDR3 region is CASSVTGISYEQYF. The CDR3 region has the DNA TGTGCCAGCAGTGTAACAGGGATCTCCTACGAGCAGTACTTC.

This clonotype was seen repeatedly, ten times or more. The V and J genes are TRBV7-6 and TRBJ2-3; 7 bases are a match to TRBD2. Germline loops: CDR1 SGHVS, CDR2 FNYEAQ. The CDR3 is 15 amino acids. The V and J ends lost 5 bases and 0 bases, in that order; junction bases with no gene match: 5. The CDR3: CASSRWEGSTDTQYF. The CDR3 coding sequence is TGTGCCAGCAGCCGGTGGGAGGGGAGCACAGATACGCAGTATTTT.

The V call is TRBV28, the J call TRBJ2-4; 8 nucleotides line up with TRBD1. J gave up 9 bases and V 5 bases, and 9 bases lay outside the gene matches. The CDR3 length is 14 residues. Germline V gene data show CDR1 as MDHEN and CDR2 as SYDVKM. CDR3 sequence reads: CASSIDRGWRIQYF. The CDR3 coding sequence is TGTGCCAGCAGTATCGACAGGGGATGGCGCATTCAGTACTTC.

A word on this clonotype: A junction boundary mismatches the germline segment, possibly from a read error. The chain carries TRBV7-9 and TRBJ2-3, with TRBD1 identical over 7 bases. CDR1 SEHNR and CDR2 FQNEAQ come from the germline V gene (reference sequence). The CDR3 consists of 13 residues. CDR3 loop: CASGLNRGDTQYF. CDR3 coding DNA: TGTGCCAGCGGCTTAAACAGGGGAGATACGCAGTATTTT.

This chain joins TRBV12-3 or TRBV12-4 and TRBJ2-5; 8 bases match TRBD1. The end of the DNA fits TRBJ2-7 better, so the J call may be wrong. The CDR3 runs 15 residues. CDR3 region: CASSRGGQASYEQYF. The CDR3, as DNA: TGTGCCAGCAGTCGAGGGGGACAGGCCTCCTACGAGCAGTACTTC.

This clonotype was observed at least ten times. The J gene is TRBJ2-5, the V gene TRBV11-3, with 10 bases aligning to TRBD1. Germline CDR1 and CDR2: SGHNT and YENEEA. The CDR3 extends over 16 amino acids. Unmatched junction bases numbered 6, after V lost 5 bases and J lost 0 bases. The CDR3 DNA reads as TGTGCCAGCAGCCAGCGACAGGGGGCGAACCAAGAGACCCAGTACTTC. It translates to CASSQRQGANQETQYF.

In its sample, this clonotype was seen many times. For the CDR3, the DNA is TGTGCCAGCAGCTTGGAAGGGTTATACAATGAGCAGTTCTTC. As protein: CASSLEGLYNEQFF. This chain connects TRBV5-6 to TRBJ2-1; D is unclear. V shed 0 bases and J shed 4 bases, with 8 bases lying between them. The CDR3 covers 14 residues. Germline loops: CDR1 SGHDT, CDR2 YYEEEE.

The V call is TRBV11-2, the J call TRBJ1-1; D remains ambiguous. Trimming left V 2 bases short and J 2 bases short, with 6 bases between. From germline, CDR1 is SGHAT and CDR2 FQNNGV. The CDR3 totals 13 residues. The CDR3 reads CASSLKENTEAFF. In nucleotides, the CDR3 is TGTGCCAGCAGCTTAAAAGAAAACACTGAAGCTTTCTTT.

This clonotype occurred many times. The chain has TRBV6-2 or TRBV6-3 and TRBJ1-1; D gene unclear. The length of the CDR3 is 13 residues. Trimming removed 3 bases from V and 3 bases from J, with 8 bases in between. Germline V gene lookup returns CDR1 MNHEY and CDR2 SVGEGT. CDR3 residues: CASSYTPDTEAFF. As DNA, the CDR3 is TGTGCCAGCAGTTATACCCCGGACACTGAAGCTTTCTTT.

This clonotype came up many times. The chain carries TRBV6-5 and TRBJ1-2; 9 bases are shared with TRBD1. The CDR3 sequence is 21 residues long. CDR1 is MNHEY, CDR2 SVGAGI, per germline. After removal of 0 bases from V and 0 bases from J, the junction contained 17 bases not matched to a gene. The DNA for the CDR3 is TGTGCCAGCAGTTACTCGGGGACAGGGCTGTCCGCCAGCGATTCTAACTATGGCTACACCTTC. It translates to CASSYSGTGLSASDSNYGYTF.

This clonotype was counted at least ten times. V and J are TRBV4-2 and TRBJ1-4; D is ambiguous. This CDR3 has 15 residues. Germline CDR1 is LGHNA and CDR2 is YNFKEQ. Trimming stripped 1 base from V and 4 bases from J, with 10 bases between. The CDR3 spells CASSQVTGRNEKLFF. CDR3 bases: TGTGCCAGCAGCCAAGTAACCGGCCGTAATGAAAAACTGTTTTTT.

At least ten counts were recorded for this clonotype. The CDR3 bases are TGTGCCAGCAGCGCGGACGGGAACACTGAAGCTTTCTTT. Translated: CASSADGNTEAFF. This chain uses TRBV9 with TRBJ1-1; D call uncertain. This CDR3 comprises 13 residues. Germline V lookup: CDR1 SGDLS, CDR2 YYNGEE. Trimming left V 3 bases short and J 1 base short, with 7 bases between.

CDR3 residues: CASSRESMNTGELFF. The CDR3, as DNA: TGCGCCAGCAGCCGAGAAAGCATGAACACCGGGGAGCTGTTTTTT. The V and J genes are TRBV5-1 and TRBJ2-2; D gene ambiguous. The V end lost 4 bases, the J end lost 1 base, and 11 bases lay between the germline ends. The CDR3 covers 15 residues. Per the germline V gene, CDR1 is SGHRS and CDR2 is YFSETQ.

This clonotype turned up a few times. The chain recombines TRBV20-1 with TRBJ2-7; 7 bases are shared with TRBD1. The CDR3 loop spans 14 amino acids. The germline gives CDR1 DFQATT, CDR2 SNEGSKA (reference sequence). V trimming: 2 bases; J trimming: 4 bases; junction bases outside the gene matches: 8. In nucleotides, the CDR3 is TGCAGTGCTAGATTCTCGGGACAGAGTTACGAGCAGTACTTC. Translation: CSARFSGQSYEQYF.

This clonotype was counted many times. V is TRBV5-6 and J is TRBJ1-5; D unresolved. Germline loops: CDR1 SGHDT, CDR2 YYEEEE. The CDR3 has 14 residues. V shed 0 bases and J shed 1 base, with 5 bases lying between them. CDR3 bases: TGTGCCAGCAGCTTGGGACGGAGCAATCAGCCCCAGCATTTT. Its translation is CASSLGRSNQPQHF. The variable domain in full, with the rest retrieved from reference TRBV5-6 and TRBJ1-5, is DAGVTQSPTHLIKTRGQQVTLRCSPKSGHDTVSWYQQALGQGPQFIFQYYEEEERQRGNFPDRFSGHQFPNYSSELNVNALLLGDSALYLCASSLGRSNQPQHFGDGTRLSIL.

This clonotype came up many times. The chain employs TRBV15 and TRBJ2-1; the D is unclear. Trimming cost V 5 bases and J 9 bases, with 14 bases left between them. The CDR3 runs to 13 residues. In germline, CDR1 is LNHNV, CDR2 YYDKDF (reference sequence). The CDR3 DNA is TGTGCCACCAGCTCCTATCGCTCGGGTGAGCAGTTCTTC. Residues: CATSSYRSGEQFF.